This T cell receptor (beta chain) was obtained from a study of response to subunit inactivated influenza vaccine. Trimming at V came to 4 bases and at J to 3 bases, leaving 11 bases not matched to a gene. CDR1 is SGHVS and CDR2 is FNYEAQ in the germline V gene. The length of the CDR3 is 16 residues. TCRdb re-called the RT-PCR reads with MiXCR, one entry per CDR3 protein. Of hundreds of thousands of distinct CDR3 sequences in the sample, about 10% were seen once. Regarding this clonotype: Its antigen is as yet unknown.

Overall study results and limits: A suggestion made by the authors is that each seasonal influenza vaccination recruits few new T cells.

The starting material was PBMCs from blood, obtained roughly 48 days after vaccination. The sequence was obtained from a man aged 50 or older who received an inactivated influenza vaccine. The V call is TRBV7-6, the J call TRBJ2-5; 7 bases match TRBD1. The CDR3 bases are TGTGCCAGCAGCTCCACCGCTTTACAGGGGAAAGAGACCCAGTACTTC. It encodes CASSSTALQGKETQYF.